This T cell receptor beta chain is drawn from a study of cytomegalovirus exposure and HLA in healthy donors. J gave up 8 bases and V 3 bases, and 10 bases lay outside the gene matches. CDR1 and CDR2 (germline): KGHSH, LQKENI. This CDR3 is 16 amino acids long. The PCR contained 60 Vbeta and 13 Jbeta primers. The method was immunoSEQ multiplex PCR; TCRdb's version includes in-frame clones alone and lacks a portion of them. The repertoire includes some 120,000 clones, over 60% of them detected once, and about 7.8% sits in the top ten. The chain carries TRBV18 and TRBJ1-6, with TRBD1 matching 7 bases. The clonotype originates from a woman in her thirties or forties in good health and CMV-seropositive. Sequencing input: PBMCs. The DNA of the CDR3 is TGTGCCAGCTCACCGACGCAGACAGGGTTGCATTCACCCCTCCACTTT. Its protein is CASSPTQTGLHSPLHF.